The TCR beta chain described here comes from a study of a mutant IDH1 vaccine in newly diagnosed glioma. Overall study: Antecedent treatment encompassed radiotherapy, temozolomide, or their combination; the majority received both. Overall study results and limits: Pseudoprogression seemingly bore no relation to changes in top peripheral T cell clonotypes. The occurrence of vaccine-induced immune responses was seen in 93.3% of patients.

This clone was seen just once. Its antigen is still unknown. The table came from immunoSEQ multiplex PCR; TCRdb's copy has only in-frame clones and leaves some out. The sample records 50,000 to 65,000 clones, about 80% being singletons. Indicated time point: week 5, during vaccination. Vaccine doses each comprised 300 ug of mutant IDH1 20-mer peptide, with topical imiquimod. The source material was PBMCs, sampled from a glioma patient whose treatment included an IDH1 peptide vaccine. This sequence originates from a man aged 25 to 40 with glioma.

Here the CDR3 DNA reads TGCGCCAGCAGCCCCTTGGAGGAGTCGGCAGCCGGGGAGCTGTTTTTT. It codes for CASSPLEESAAGELFF. The chain joins TRBV4-1 to TRBJ2-2; the D gene is possibly TRBD2 (5 bases). Germline V gives CDR1 MGHRA, CDR2 YSYEKL. V dropped 4 bases and J dropped 6 bases, with 18 bases sitting between them. The CDR3 is made up of 16 amino acids.